This T cell receptor (beta chain) comes out of a study of blood T cell repertoires in COVID-19. In the original analysis: Amplification of reference gene primers was used by the study to estimate nucleated cell counts. Measured with immunoSEQ multiplex PCR; TCRdb has only the in-frame clones, and not every one. D and trimming were read from the DNA, whereas the V and J calls and clone size are those reported in that table. The sample shows roughly 120,000 clones, more than 80% of them seen only once. The V gene end was trimmed by 6 bases and the J gene end by 4 bases; junction bases not matched to a gene: 6. This CDR3 region has 14 residues. The germline CDR1 and CDR2 sequences are SNHLY and FYNNEI.

This receptor was taken from a woman aged 55-75 years with acute or convalescent COVID-19. The V and J genes are TRBV2 and TRBJ2-3; 8 bases fit TRBD1. Sequences were obtained from peripheral blood. The CDR3 coding sequence is TGTGCCAGCAGAACAGGACAGGGTCCAGATACGCAGTATTTT. It specifies CASRTGQGPDTQYF. Full variable domain (rest looked up from reference TRBV2 and TRBJ2-3): EPEVTQTPSHQVTQMGQEVILRCVPISNHLYFYWYRQILGQKVEFLVSFYNNEISEKSEIFDDQFSVERPDGSNFTLKIRSTKLEDSAMYFCASRTGQGPDTQYFGPGTRLTVL.